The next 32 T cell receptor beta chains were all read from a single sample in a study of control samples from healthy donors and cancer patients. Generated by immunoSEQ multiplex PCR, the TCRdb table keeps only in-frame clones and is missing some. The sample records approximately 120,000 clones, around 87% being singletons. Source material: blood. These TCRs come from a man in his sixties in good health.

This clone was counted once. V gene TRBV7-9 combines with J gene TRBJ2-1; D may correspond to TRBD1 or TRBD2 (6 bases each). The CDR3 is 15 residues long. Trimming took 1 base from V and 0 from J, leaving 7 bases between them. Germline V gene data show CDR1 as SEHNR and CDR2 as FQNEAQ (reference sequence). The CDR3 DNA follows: TGTGCCAGCAGCTTAGGGGGGGCCTCCTACAATGAGCAGTTCTTC. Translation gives CASSLGGASYNEQFF.

The CDR3 protein is CASRTGAEGSYEQYF. The CDR3, as DNA: TGTGCCAGCAGGACGGGGGCGGAGGGATCCTACGAGCAGTACTTC. This chain joins TRBV28 and TRBJ2-7; either TRBD1 or TRBD2 may fit D (6 bases each). CDR1 and CDR2 (germline): MDHEN, SYDVKM. This CDR3 spans 15 amino acids. V was shortened by 6 bases and J by 1 base, with 16 bases between the two germline ends. The full variable domain, its missing parts supplied by reference TRBV28 and TRBJ2-7, is DVKVTQSSRYLVKRTGEKVFLECVQDMDHENMFWYRQDPGLGLRLIYFSYDVKMKEKGDIPEGYSVSREKKERFSLILESASTNQTSMYLCASRTGAEGSYEQYFGPGTRLTVT.

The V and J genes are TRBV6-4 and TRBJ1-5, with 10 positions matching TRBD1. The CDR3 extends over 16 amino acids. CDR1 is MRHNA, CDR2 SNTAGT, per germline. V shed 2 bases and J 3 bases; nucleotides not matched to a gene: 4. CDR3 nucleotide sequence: TGTGCCAGCAGTGACCGGGACAGGGGTCTCAATCAGCCCCAGCATTTT. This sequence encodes CASSDRDRGLNQPQHF.

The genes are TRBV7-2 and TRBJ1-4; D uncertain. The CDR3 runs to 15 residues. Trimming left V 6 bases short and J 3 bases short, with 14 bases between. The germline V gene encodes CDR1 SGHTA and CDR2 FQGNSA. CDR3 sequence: CASSYRGTANEKLFF. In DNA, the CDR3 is TGTGCCAGCAGTTACCGAGGCACAGCTAATGAAAAACTGTTTTTT.

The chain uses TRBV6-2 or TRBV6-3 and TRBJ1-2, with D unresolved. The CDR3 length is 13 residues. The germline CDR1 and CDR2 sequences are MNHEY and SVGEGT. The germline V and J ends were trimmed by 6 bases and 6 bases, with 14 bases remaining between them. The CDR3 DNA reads TGTGCCAGCAGCCTATCCGGGATGAATGGCTACACCTTC. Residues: CASSLSGMNGYTF.

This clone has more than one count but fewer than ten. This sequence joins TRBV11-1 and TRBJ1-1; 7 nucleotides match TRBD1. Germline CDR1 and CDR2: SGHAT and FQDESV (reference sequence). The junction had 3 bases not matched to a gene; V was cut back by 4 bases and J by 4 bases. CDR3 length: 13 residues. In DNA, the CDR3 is TGTGCCAGCAGCTCGGGACAGACCACTGAAGCTTTCTTT. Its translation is CASSSGQTTEAFF.

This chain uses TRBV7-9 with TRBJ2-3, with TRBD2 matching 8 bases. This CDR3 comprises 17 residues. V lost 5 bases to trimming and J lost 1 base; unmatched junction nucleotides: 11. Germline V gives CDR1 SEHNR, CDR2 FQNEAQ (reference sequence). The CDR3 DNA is TGTGCCAGCAGCCCCGGCCGAGCGGGGGATCGCACAGATACGCAGTATTTT. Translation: CASSPGRAGDRTDTQYF.

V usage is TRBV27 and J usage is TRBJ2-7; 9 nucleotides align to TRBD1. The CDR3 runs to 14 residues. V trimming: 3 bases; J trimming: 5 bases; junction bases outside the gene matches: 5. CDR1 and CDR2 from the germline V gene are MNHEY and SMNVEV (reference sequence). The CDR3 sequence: CASSFRTGVNEQYF. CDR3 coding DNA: TGTGCCAGCAGTTTCCGGACAGGGGTCAACGAGCAGTACTTC.

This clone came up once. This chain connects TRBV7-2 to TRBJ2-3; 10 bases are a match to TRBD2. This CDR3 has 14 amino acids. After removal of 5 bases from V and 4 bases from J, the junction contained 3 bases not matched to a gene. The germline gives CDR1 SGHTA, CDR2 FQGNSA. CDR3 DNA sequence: TGTGCCAGCAGCCGCAGCGGGGGGGCAGATACGCAGTATTTT. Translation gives CASSRSGGADTQYF.

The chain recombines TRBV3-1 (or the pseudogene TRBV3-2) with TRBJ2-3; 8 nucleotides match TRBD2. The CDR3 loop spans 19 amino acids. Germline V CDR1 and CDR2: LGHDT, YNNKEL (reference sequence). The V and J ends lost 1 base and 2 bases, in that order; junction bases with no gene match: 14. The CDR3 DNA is TGTGCCAGCAGCCAAGTCCTGGGCGGGGGGCCGGGCGACACAGATACGCAGTATTTT. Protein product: CASSQVLGGGPGDTDTQYF.

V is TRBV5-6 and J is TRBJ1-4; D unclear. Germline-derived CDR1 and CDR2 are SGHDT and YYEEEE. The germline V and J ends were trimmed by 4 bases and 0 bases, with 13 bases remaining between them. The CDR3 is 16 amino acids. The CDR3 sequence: CASSPTPSPTNEKLFF. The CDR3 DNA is TGTGCCAGCAGCCCAACCCCGTCCCCAACTAATGAAAAACTGTTTTTT.

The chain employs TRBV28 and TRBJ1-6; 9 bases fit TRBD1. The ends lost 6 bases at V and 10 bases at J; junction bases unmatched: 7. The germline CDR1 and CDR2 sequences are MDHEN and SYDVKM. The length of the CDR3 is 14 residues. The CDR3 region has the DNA TGTGCCAGCAGCTCCGGGACAGGGTGGTCACCCCTCCACTTT. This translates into CASSSGTGWSPLHF.

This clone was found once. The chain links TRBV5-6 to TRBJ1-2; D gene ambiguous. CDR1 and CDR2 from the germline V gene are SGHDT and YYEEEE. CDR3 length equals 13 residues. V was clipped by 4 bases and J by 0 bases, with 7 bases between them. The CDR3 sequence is CASSPGPNYGYTF. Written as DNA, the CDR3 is TGTGCCAGCAGCCCGGGCCCTAACTATGGCTACACCTTC.

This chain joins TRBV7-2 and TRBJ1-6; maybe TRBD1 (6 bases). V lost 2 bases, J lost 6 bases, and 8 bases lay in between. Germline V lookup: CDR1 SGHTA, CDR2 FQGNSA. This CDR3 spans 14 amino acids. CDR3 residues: CASSLQGINSPLHF. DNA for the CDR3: TGTGCCAGCAGCTTACAGGGGATTAATTCACCCCTCCACTTT.

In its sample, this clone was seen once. The CDR3, as DNA: TGTGCCAGCACTACGGAAGAGGAGAACACTGAAGCTTTCTTT. Amino acids: CASTTEEENTEAFF. This chain uses TRBV6-5 with TRBJ1-1; D gene uncertain. From germline, CDR1 is MNHEY and CDR2 SVGAGI. V lost 7 bases to trimming and J lost 1 base, with 13 bases between them. There are 14 residues in the CDR3.

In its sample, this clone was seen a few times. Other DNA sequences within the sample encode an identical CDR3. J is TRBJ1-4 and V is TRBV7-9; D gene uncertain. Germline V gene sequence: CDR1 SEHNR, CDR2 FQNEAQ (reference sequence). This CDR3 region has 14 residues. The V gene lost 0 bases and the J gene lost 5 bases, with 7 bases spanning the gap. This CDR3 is CASSLAGGNEKLFF. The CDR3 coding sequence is TGTGCCAGCAGCTTAGCAGGAGGGAATGAAAAACTGTTTTTT.

The CDR3 region is CASSQGDRVFLEQYF. CDR3 nucleotides: TGTGCCAGCAGCCAGGGAGACAGGGTTTTTCTCGAGCAGTACTTC. V usage is TRBV3-1 (or the pseudogene TRBV3-2) and J usage is TRBJ2-7; 7 bases map to TRBD1. CDR1 is LGHDT and CDR2 is YNNKEL in the germline V gene (reference sequence). V shed 3 bases, J shed 6 bases, and the junction held 11 bases outside the gene matches. The CDR3 has 15 amino acids.

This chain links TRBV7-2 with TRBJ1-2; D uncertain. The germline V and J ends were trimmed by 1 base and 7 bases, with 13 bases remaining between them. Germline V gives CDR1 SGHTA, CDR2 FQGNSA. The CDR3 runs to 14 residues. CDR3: CASSLEGQVVGYTF. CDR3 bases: TGTGCCAGCAGCTTAGAGGGCCAGGTGGTTGGCTACACCTTC.

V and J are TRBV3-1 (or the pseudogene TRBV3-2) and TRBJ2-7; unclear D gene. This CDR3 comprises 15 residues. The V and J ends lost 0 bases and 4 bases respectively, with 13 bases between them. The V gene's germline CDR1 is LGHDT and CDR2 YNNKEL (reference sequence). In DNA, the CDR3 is TGTGCCAGCAGCCAAGATCTCAGGTACGGGTACGAGCAGTACTTC. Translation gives CASSQDLRYGYEQYF.

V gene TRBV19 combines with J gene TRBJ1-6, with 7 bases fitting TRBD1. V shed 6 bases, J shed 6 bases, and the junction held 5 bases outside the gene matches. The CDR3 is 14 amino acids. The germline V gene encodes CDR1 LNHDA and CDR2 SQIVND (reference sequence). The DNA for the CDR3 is TGTGCCAGTAGCCTGACAGGGATTAATTCACCCCTCCACTTT. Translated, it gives CASSLTGINSPLHF.

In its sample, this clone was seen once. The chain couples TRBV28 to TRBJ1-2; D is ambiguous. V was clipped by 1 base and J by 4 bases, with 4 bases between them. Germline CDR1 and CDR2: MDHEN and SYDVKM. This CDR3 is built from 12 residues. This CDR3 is CASSLLTYGYTF. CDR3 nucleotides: TGTGCCAGCAGTTTATTAACCTATGGCTACACCTTC.

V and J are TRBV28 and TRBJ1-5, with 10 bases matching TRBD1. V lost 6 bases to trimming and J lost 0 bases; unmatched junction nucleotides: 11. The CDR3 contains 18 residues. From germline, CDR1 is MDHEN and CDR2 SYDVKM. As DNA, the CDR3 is TGTGCCAGCAGCCCCCAGGGACAGGGGTCTTATAGCAATCAGCCCCAGCATTTT. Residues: CASSPQGQGSYSNQPQHF.

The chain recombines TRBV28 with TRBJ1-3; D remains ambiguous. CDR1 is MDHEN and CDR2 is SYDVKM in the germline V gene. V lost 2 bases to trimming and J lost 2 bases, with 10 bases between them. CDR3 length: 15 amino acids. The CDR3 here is CASSLIGETGNTIYF. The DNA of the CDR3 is TGTGCCAGCAGTTTAATCGGGGAAACTGGAAACACCATATATTTT. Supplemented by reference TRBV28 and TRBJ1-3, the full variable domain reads DVKVTQSSRYLVKRTGEKVFLECVQDMDHENMFWYRQDPGLGLRLIYFSYDVKMKEKGDIPEGYSVSREKKERFSLILESASTNQTSMYLCASSLIGETGNTIYFGEGSWLTVV.

The CDR3 region is CASSSTQLTGGEYTEAFF. For the CDR3, the DNA is TGTGCCAGCAGTTCGACACAATTAACAGGGGGCGAATACACTGAAGCTTTCTTT. The genes are TRBV27 and TRBJ1-1; 9 positions match TRBD1. The CDR3 consists of 18 residues. From germline, CDR1 is MNHEY and CDR2 SMNVEV (reference sequence). The V segment lost 4 bases and the J segment 3 bases; nucleotides outside the gene matches: 15.

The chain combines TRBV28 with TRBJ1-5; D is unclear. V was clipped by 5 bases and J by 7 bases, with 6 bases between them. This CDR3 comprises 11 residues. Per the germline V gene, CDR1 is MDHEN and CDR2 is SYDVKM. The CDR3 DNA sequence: TGTGCCAGCAGTAGAGCCCAGCCCCAGCATTTT. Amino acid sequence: CASSRAQPQHF.

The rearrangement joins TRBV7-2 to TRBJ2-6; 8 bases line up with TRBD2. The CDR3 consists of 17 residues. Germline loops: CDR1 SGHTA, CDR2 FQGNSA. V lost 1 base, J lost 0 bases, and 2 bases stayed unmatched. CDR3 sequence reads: CASSLVGGGSGANVLTF. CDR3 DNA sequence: TGTGCCAGCAGCTTAGTCGGGGGGGGCTCTGGGGCCAACGTCCTGACTTTC.

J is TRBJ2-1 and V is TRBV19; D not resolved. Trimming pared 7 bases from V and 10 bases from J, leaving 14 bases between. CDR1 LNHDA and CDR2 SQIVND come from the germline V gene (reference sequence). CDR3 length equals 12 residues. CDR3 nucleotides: TGTGCCAGTATTTCAAGGCCGGGCGAGCAGTTCTTC. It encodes CASISRPGEQFF.

The DNA of the CDR3 is TGTGCCAGTAGTCTCCGGCTTCAACAGGGGGCAGAGAACTACGAGCAGTACTTC. This translates into CASSLRLQQGAENYEQYF. The V gene is TRBV19, the J gene TRBJ2-7, with 9 nucleotides matching TRBD1. The germline V gene encodes CDR1 LNHDA and CDR2 SQIVND (reference sequence). V gave up 5 bases and J gave up 3 bases; unmatched junction bases: 17. The CDR3 extends over 18 amino acids.

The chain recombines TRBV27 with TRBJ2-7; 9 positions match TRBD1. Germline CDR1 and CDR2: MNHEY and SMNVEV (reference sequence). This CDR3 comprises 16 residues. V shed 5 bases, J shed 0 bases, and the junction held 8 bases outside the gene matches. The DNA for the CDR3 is TGTGCCAGCAGTCTTGCGGGGACAGGGTCCTCCTACGAGCAGTACTTC. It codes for CASSLAGTGSSYEQYF.

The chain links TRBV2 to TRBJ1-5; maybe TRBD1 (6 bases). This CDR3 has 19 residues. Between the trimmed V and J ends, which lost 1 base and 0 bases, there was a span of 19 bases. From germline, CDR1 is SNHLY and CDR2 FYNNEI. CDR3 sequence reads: CASSEVSPGQSNSNQPQHF. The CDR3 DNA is TGTGCCAGCAGTGAAGTGTCTCCCGGACAGAGTAATAGCAATCAGCCCCAGCATTTT.

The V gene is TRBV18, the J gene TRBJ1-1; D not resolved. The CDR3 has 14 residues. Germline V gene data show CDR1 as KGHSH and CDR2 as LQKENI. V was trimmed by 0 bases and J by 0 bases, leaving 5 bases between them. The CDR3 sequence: CASSPPSVNTEAFF. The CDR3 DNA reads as TGTGCCAGCTCACCACCATCCGTGAACACTGAAGCTTTCTTT.

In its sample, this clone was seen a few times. CDR3 DNA: TGCGCCAGCAGCCAAGGGGCCCAGGGCCCAATGGATACGCAGTATTTT. Its protein is CASSQGAQGPMDTQYF. This chain links TRBV4-1 with TRBJ2-3, with D maybe TRBD1 (5 bases). In germline, CDR1 is MGHRA, CDR2 YSYEKL. The V gene lost 1 base and the J gene lost 6 bases, with 17 bases spanning the gap. CDR3 size: 16 residues.